The T cell receptor beta chain under discussion was sequenced for a study of neurological immune-mediated disorders (dated by TCRdb to the late 2010s). Background on the whole study: Among the roughly 35 multiple sclerosis patients, roughly 31 had relapsing-remitting MS and 3 had secondary progressive MS. The cohort comprised 68 subjects: roughly 14 HAM/TSP patients, roughly 34 multiple sclerosis patients and about 20 healthy controls. Alongside PBMC samples, the set of more than 80 TCR-beta libraries contained longitudinal samples, technical triplicates, and paired CD4+ and CD8+ T-cell subsets that had been sorted. Using UMI-based sequencing, the study compared peripheral blood TCR-beta repertoires from patients with HTLV-I-associated myelopathy (HAM/TSP), patients with multiple sclerosis, and healthy controls.

This clonotype was seen repeatedly, ten times or more. Its antigen is not yet known. No per-base quality is available; no much larger clone lies one base away. Broader findings and caveats from the paper: Repertoires from 18 of 34 MS patients were grouped by phylogenetic analysis into a cluster of related CDR3 sequences, suggesting a possible repertoire-level signature. TCR clonal expansion was highest in HAM/TSP patients and lowest in MS patients, with MS patients falling below even healthy controls. Expanded clones from different subjects shared no identical CDR3 amino acid sequences, which suggests that TCR-beta repertoires were private in all groups. No clinical or MRI features were associated with the MS cluster, and the authors said that larger cohorts are needed.

Libraries from unsorted PBMCs were made from 2 million PBMCs kept in RNAlater at -80 degrees C until RNA extraction. Multiple sclerosis patients were enrolled in a US clinical protocol under which disease progression was evaluated by magnetic resonance imaging. Peripheral blood underwent Ficoll-Hypaque density gradient centrifugation to isolate PBMCs, which were then cryopreserved in liquid nitrogen. cDNA was synthesized by template-switch 5'RACE using a primer with a 10-nucleotide random unique molecular identifier that tagged each TCR transcript. Every sequencing run yielded over 160 million TCR-beta sequences covering 15-18 subjects. Total RNA was extracted with the RNeasy kit. The KAPA Real-time Library Amplification kit was used to amplify TCR-beta VDJ regions with primers targeting the TCR constant region and the 5'RACE anchor. A first PCR added sample indexes and Illumina adaptors, and a second PCR then raised library yield. The roughly 650 bp TCR product was size-selected on a 2% E-gel SizeSelection system after Ampure bead purification. Before pooling, libraries had their quality checked on a Bioanalyzer, their concentration measured with Qubit, and their quantity determined with the Kapa Library Quantification kit. An Illumina HiSeq 2500 was used to sequence the libraries paired-end at 2 x 150 bp. To increase sequence diversity, roughly 24-31% phiX was spiked into each library pool. The source study handled its data this way. Quality-filtered reads were processed with the UMI-based MiGEC pipeline, which removed over 85% of raw TCR sequences during error correction. IMGT germline references were used for alignment of VDJ genes, and clonotypes were defined by a unique CDR3 amino acid sequence together with V-J genes. Clonal expansion, Shannon diversity and CDR3 relatedness were evaluated with VDJtools (CalcPairwiseDistances, ClusterSamples), while phylogenetic trees were built in CLCbio workbench. Clones with at least 8 unique UMIs were defined as expanded, with this threshold being based on coefficient-of-variation modelling across technical triplicates. TCRdb passed the public sequencing reads through fastp at Q25 and MiXCR, retaining productive beta sequences. Rows merge per CDR3 protein into single entries with the most common DNA and genes. TCRdb assigned the V and J calls; the authors' analysis was not used. Counted in this sample were 80,000 to 85,000 distinct CDR3 sequences; 2.5% to 3% of them appeared once. Of the sample, roughly 1.2% falls within the top ten clones.

Sequencing was carried out using PBMCs. The receptor was isolated from a woman aged 25 to 39 with multiple sclerosis.

In nucleotides, the sequence is TGCGCCAGCAGCTTGGAAGCGGGAGAATGGCGCGAGCAGTACTTC. It specifies CASSLEAGEWREQYF. The chain couples TRBV5-1 to TRBJ2-7, with 8 bases in between that match TRBD2. Reading from cysteine to phenylalanine, the CDR3 counts 15 amino acids. The CDR3 DNA has 45 bases and is translated from base 1. Germline trimming amounts to 0 bases on V and 6 bases on J, with 8 as the count of junction bases outside the gene matches. The germline V gene supplies CDR1 SGHRS and CDR2 YFSETQ.